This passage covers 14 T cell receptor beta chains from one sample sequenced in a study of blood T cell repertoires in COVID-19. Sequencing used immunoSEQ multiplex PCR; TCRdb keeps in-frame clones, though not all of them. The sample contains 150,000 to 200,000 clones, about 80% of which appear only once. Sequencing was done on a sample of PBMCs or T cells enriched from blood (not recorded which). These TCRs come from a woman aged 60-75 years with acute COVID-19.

The CDR3 nucleotides read TGTGCCACCAGTGCTATATGGACAGCGCGGCGTCCCGGGGAGCTGTTTTTT. Protein sequence: CATSAIWTARRPGELFF. J is TRBJ2-2 and V is TRBV24-1; weak D call: TRBD1 (6 bases). V lost 5 bases and J lost 6, with 21 bases in between. Germline V gene data show CDR1 as KGHDR and CDR2 as SFDVKD. The CDR3 is 17 residues long.

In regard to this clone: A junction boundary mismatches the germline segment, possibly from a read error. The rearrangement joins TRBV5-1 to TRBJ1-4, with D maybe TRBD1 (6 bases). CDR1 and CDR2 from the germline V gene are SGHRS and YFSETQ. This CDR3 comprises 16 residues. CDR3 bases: TGCGCCAGCAGGTTGGAATTCGGACAGCCTAATGAAAAACTGTTTTTT. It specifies CASRLEFGQPNEKLFF.

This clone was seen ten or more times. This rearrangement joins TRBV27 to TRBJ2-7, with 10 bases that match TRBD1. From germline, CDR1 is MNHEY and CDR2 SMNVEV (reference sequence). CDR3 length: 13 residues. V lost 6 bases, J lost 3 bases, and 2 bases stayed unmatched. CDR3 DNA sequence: TGTGCCAGCAGCTGGGACAGGGGCTACGAGCAGTACTTC. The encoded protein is CASSWDRGYEQYF.

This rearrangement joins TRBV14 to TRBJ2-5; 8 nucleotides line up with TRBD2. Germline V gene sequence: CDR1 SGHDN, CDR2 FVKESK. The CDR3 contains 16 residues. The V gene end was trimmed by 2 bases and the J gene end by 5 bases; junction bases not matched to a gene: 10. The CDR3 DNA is TGTGCCAGCAGCCAAATTTTGAGCGGGAGAGGGGAGACCCAGTACTTC. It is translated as CASSQILSGRGETQYF.

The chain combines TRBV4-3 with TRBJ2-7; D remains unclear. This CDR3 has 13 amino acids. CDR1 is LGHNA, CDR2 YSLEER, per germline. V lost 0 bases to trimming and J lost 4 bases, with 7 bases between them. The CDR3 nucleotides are TGCGCCAGCAGCCAAGAAACCAGGTACGAGCAGTACTTC. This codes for CASSQETRYEQYF.

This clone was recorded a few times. The CDR3 reads CSTWTGDNEQFF. DNA of the CDR3: TGCAGCACCTGGACAGGTGACAATGAGCAGTTCTTC. The rearrangement links TRBV29-1 to TRBJ2-1; 7 bases are shared with TRBD1. Germline-derived CDR1 and CDR2 are SQVTM and ANQGSEA. The V gene end was trimmed by 8 bases and the J gene end by 5 bases; junction bases not matched to a gene: 6. The CDR3 totals 12 residues.

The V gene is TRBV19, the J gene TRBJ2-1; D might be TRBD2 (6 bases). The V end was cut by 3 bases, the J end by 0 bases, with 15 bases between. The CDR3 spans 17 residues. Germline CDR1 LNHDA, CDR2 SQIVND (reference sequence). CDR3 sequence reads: CASSMGGPISSYNEQFF. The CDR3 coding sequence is TGTGCCAGTAGTATGGGAGGACCAATAAGCTCCTACAATGAGCAGTTCTTC.

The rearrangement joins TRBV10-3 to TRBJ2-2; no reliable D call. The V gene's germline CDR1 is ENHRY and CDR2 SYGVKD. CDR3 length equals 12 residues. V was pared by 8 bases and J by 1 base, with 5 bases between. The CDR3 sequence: CAIRLNTGELFF. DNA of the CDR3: TGTGCCATCCGTTTGAACACCGGGGAGCTGTTTTTT.

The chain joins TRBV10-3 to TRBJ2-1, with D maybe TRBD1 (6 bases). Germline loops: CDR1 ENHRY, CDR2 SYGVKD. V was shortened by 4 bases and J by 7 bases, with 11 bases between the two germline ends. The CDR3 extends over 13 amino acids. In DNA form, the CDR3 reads TGTGCCATCAGTGGAATGACAGGAAATGAGCAGTTCTTC. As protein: CAISGMTGNEQFF.

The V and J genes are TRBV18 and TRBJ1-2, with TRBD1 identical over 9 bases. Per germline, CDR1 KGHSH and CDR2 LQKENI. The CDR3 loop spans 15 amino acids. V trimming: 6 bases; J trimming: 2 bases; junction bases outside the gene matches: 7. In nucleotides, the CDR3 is TGTGCCAGCTCTCCCGGACAGGGGCACAACTATGGCTACACCTTC. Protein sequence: CASSPGQGHNYGYTF.

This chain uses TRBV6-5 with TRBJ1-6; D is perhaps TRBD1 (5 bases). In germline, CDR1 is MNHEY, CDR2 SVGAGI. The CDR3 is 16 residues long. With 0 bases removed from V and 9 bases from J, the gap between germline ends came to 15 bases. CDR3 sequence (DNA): TGTGCCAGCAGTTACTCTCGGGGGAAGGGAACTTCACCCCTCCACTTT. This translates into CASSYSRGKGTSPLHF.

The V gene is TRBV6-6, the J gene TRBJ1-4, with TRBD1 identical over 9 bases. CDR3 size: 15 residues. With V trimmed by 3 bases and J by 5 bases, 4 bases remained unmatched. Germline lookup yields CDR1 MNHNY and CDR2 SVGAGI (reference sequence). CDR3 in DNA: TGTGCCAGCAGTTATCAGGGACAGGGAAATGAAAAACTGTTTTTT. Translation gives CASSYQGQGNEKLFF.

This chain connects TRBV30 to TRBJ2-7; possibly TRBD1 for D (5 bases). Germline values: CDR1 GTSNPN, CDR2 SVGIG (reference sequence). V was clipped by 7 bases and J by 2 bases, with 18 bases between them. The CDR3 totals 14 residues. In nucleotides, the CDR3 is TGTGCCTACGTTTTGAGACAGAAAACCTACGAGCAGTACTTC. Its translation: CAYVLRQKTYEQYF.

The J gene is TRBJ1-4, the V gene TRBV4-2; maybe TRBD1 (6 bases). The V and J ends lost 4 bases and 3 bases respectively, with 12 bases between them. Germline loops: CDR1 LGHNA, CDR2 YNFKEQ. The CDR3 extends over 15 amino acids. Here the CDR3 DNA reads TGTGCCAGCAGCCTAGGGACACCCTCTAATGAAAAACTGTTTTTT. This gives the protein CASSLGTPSNEKLFF.